The sample holds a few counts of the clone carrying this T cell receptor (beta chain). The data were obtained in a study of T-cell reconstitution after alpha-beta-depleted transplantation in children. CDR3 length: 11 residues. CDR1 is SGHTA and CDR2 is FQGTGA in the germline V gene. Trimming pared 2 bases from V and 15 bases from J, leaving 11 bases between. Preparation of the TCRbeta library used unique molecular identifiers. TCRdb fed the PCR reads into MiXCR, producing one record per CDR3 protein. Of about 370,000 distinct CDR3 sequences in the sample, around 20% were seen once. V gene TRBV7-3 combines with J gene TRBJ2-1; tentative D call: TRBD1 (6 bases). The sample in question was PBMCs from the stem cell graft donor, obtained from the stem cell graft. The sequence came from a human donor who donated a stem cell graft to a child with acute myeloid leukemia. DNA of the CDR3: TGTGCCAGCAGCTTAGGGCAGGGGACGTTCTTC. This gives the protein CASSLGQGTFF.